This T cell receptor (beta chain) was obtained from a study of chemoradiotherapy in HPV16-positive cancers. The table came from immunoSEQ multiplex PCR; TCRdb's copy has only in-frame clones and leaves some out. This sample yields around 900 clones, of which around 80% are seen a single time; 15% belongs to the top ten. V dropped 1 base and J dropped 5 bases, with 8 bases sitting between them. The CDR3 is 13 residues long. The germline CDR1 and CDR2 sequences are SGHDN and FVKESK. The sample consisted of tumor tissue, taken from a patient who underwent chemoradiotherapy. J is TRBJ1-2 and V is TRBV14; perhaps TRBD1 as D (6 bases). This clonotype was obtained from a human donor with HPV-associated anogenital cancer. The CDR3: CASSQARGYGYTF. The DNA of the CDR3 is TGTGCCAGCAGCCAAGCAAGGGGGTATGGCTACACCTTC.